This TCR beta chain appears in the sequencing data of a study of T cell responses to AZD1222 COVID-19 vaccine. Whole-study findings and limits: Once two AZD1222 doses were given, Spike-specific TCR breadth and depth went up. Clonal diversity may have been underestimated in mostly white British donors.

The protocol was immunoSEQ multiplex PCR, while the TCRdb copy is restricted to in-frame clones and leaves out a portion. Here the sample spans some 120,000 clones, 70% to 90% being singletons. As concerns this clone: Its antigen is still unknown.

Germline loops: CDR1 SGDLS, CDR2 YYNGEE. The V and J ends lost 4 bases and 6 bases, in that order; junction bases with no gene match: 11. The CDR3 has 15 residues. The clonotype originates from an adult in good health. V and J are TRBV9 and TRBJ2-3; 7 nucleotides agree with TRBD2. The specimen comprised peripheral blood, sampled on day 0 of MenACWY control vaccination. The CDR3 loop is CASSPLTGLTDTQYF. CDR3 in DNA: TGTGCCAGCAGCCCACTTACGGGACTAACGGATACGCAGTATTTT.